The TCR beta chain under discussion was sequenced for a study of cytomegalovirus exposure and HLA in healthy donors. The study's findings and limits: Cytomegalovirus-associated TCR beta chains were listed, numbering over 150. Associated with HLA alleles at 0.05 false discovery rate in a later analysis were some 18,000 TCR beta sequences. About 87% or about 30% of the time was how often most TCR beta V segments were productive, according to an earlier analysis.

The CDR3 extends over 16 amino acids. Trimming took 4 bases from V and 6 from J; bases not matched to a gene: 7. Germline assignment: CDR1 SGHRS and CDR2 YFSETQ. Primers included in the PCR were 60 Vbeta and 13 Jbeta primers. Libraries were prepared by immunoSEQ multiplex PCR; TCRdb keeps only in-frame clonotypes and omits some of them. The profile shows roughly 140,000 clones, more than 75% of them singletons. As for this clone: The target antigen is unknown.

Each donor's status was that of a healthy bone marrow donor. The sequence was collected from a woman between 35 and 50 years old in good health and CMV-seropositive. J is TRBJ2-5 and V is TRBV5-1; 15 bases are shared with TRBD2. The material sequenced was PBMCs. The CDR3 region has the DNA TGCGCCAGCAGCCGGCTCGGGACTAGCGGGAGGAAGACCCAGTACTTC. Translation: CASSRLGTSGRKTQYF.